This passage covers 21 T cell receptor beta chains from one sample sequenced in a study of shared clonotypes between healthy human individuals. Method: immunoSEQ multiplex PCR; TCRdb's copy keeps in-frame clones and lacks some. The table lists a few million clones, roughly 92% of them singletons. Sequencing used naive CD4+ T cells sorted from blood. This sample's subset: CD45RA+ positively selected. These receptors all come from a man aged 18 to 29 in good health.

The chain combines TRBV15 with TRBJ2-3, with TRBD2 matching over 9 bases. This CDR3 is built from 17 residues. With V trimmed by 3 bases and J by 0 bases, 7 bases remained unmatched. Germline CDR1 and CDR2: LNHNV and YYDKDF (reference sequence). As DNA, the CDR3 is TGTGCCACCAGCAGGGCCTCTCTAGCGGGGAGCACAGATACGCAGTATTTT. It yields the protein CATSRASLAGSTDTQYF.

This clone has a single count. The chain combines TRBV5-1 with TRBJ2-7, with 8 bases fitting TRBD1. From germline, CDR1 is SGHRS and CDR2 YFSETQ. The CDR3 totals 15 residues. Germline trimming cut 4 bases from V and 4 bases from J; bases unmatched to any gene: 10. The CDR3 DNA reads as TGCGCCAGCAGCCCGGCGACAGGGGCGGGGTACGAGCAGTACTTC. Translation gives CASSPATGAGYEQYF.

The chain combines TRBV5-4 with TRBJ1-6, with D possibly matching TRBD1 (5 bases). From germline, CDR1 is SGHNT and CDR2 YYREEE (reference sequence). Trimming took off 4 bases at V and 6 bases at J, with 17 bases between the two ends. The CDR3 is made up of 16 amino acids. CDR3 sequence reads: CASSKVAGTGNSPLHF. The DNA of the CDR3 is TGTGCCAGCAGCAAAGTCGCCGGGACGGGTAATTCACCCCTCCACTTT.

The rearrangement uses TRBV7-3 and TRBJ1-6, with 9 positions matching TRBD1. Per the germline V gene, CDR1 is SGHTA and CDR2 is FQGTGA. This CDR3 is 15 amino acids long. The trim removed 6 bases at V and 6 bases at J, leaving 6 bases unmatched. In nucleotides, the CDR3 is TGTGCCAGCAGATCACAGGGGGCGGGTAATTCACCCCTCCACTTT. It specifies CASRSQGAGNSPLHF.

Details on this clone: This CDR3 is also generated by other DNA sequences in the sample. This rearrangement joins TRBV5-4 to TRBJ2-5; 7 bases agree with TRBD2. V was clipped by 1 base and J by 5 bases; unmatched bases: 2. This CDR3 spans 13 amino acids. Germline CDR1 reads SGHNT; CDR2 reads YYREEE (reference sequence). The CDR3 sequence: CASSLSRGETQYF. For the CDR3, the DNA is TGTGCCAGCAGCTTGTCGCGGGGGGAGACCCAGTACTTC.

Concerning this clone: Other DNA sequences from this sample encode an identical CDR3 as well. The chain combines TRBV2 with TRBJ1-5, with D hard to call. From germline, CDR1 is SNHLY and CDR2 FYNNEI. V was cut by 3 bases and J by 0 bases, with 6 bases left in between. CDR3 length: 14 residues. The CDR3 nucleotides are TGTGCCAGCAGTGATGGACCTAGCAATCAGCCCCAGCATTTT. Its protein is CASSDGPSNQPQHF.

The V call is TRBV2, the J call TRBJ1-6; D is unclear. This CDR3 is 13 amino acids long. Germline lookup yields CDR1 SNHLY and CDR2 FYNNEI. Trimming pared 9 bases from V and 0 bases from J, leaving 6 bases between. CDR3 DNA sequence: TGTGCCAGTTGGGTCTCCTATAATTCACCCCTCCACTTT. Translated: CASWVSYNSPLHF. The full variable domain, its missing parts supplied by reference TRBV2 and TRBJ1-6, is EPEVTQTPSHQVTQMGQEVILRCVPISNHLYFYWYRQILGQKVEFLVSFYNNEISEKSEIFDDQFSVERPDGSNFTLKIRSTKLEDSAMYFCASWVSYNSPLHFGNGTRLTVT.

This chain joins TRBV6-4 and TRBJ2-7; 8 bases fit TRBD2. CDR1 MRHNA and CDR2 SNTAGT come from the germline V gene. This CDR3 is 14 amino acids long. CDR3 sequence (DNA): TGTGTCGGGAGGGTGCGGGAGGCCACTTACGAGCAGTACTTC. This codes for CVGRVREATYEQYF.

The rearrangement joins TRBV11-3 to TRBJ2-7; 8 bases match TRBD1. Germline V CDR1 and CDR2: SGHNT, YENEEA. J was trimmed by 7 bases and V by 3 bases; bases with no gene match: 14. The CDR3 has 16 residues. CDR3 DNA: TGTGCCAGCAGCTTGGCCCCCGGGACAGGCGTTGTGGAGCAGTACTTC. As protein: CASSLAPGTGVVEQYF. The whole variable domain, filled in from reference TRBV11-3 and TRBJ2-7, reads EAGVVQSPRYKIIEKKQPVAFWCNPISGHNTLYWYLQNLGQGPELLIRYENEEAVDDSQLPKDRFSAERLKGVDSTLKIQPAELGDSAVYLCASSLAPGTGVVEQYFGPGTRLTVT.

This clone was recorded only once. The chain joins TRBV6-6 to TRBJ1-1; no clear D gene. The V gene's germline CDR1 is MNHNY and CDR2 SVGAGI (reference sequence). Trimming left V 6 bases short and J 5 bases short, with 10 bases between. The CDR3 loop spans 12 amino acids. CDR3 sequence: CASSSVGTEAFF. CDR3 DNA: TGTGCCAGCAGCAGCGTTGGGACTGAAGCTTTCTTT.

The V gene is TRBV14, the J gene TRBJ2-3; maybe TRBD2 (6 bases). The CDR3 covers 15 residues. Trimming took off 4 bases at V and 9 bases at J, with 20 bases between the two ends. CDR1 and CDR2 (germline): SGHDN, FVKESK. The CDR3 nucleotides are TGTGCCAGCAGCCTCTCGGGGACTCACATAGGGACGCAGTATTTT. Encoded protein: CASSLSGTHIGTQYF.

The rearrangement links TRBV10-1 to TRBJ2-1, with 7 bases lining up with TRBD2. The CDR3 loop spans 17 amino acids. After removal of 0 bases from V and 5 bases from J, the junction contained 10 bases not matched to a gene. In germline, CDR1 is WNHNN, CDR2 SYGVQD (reference sequence). CDR3 in DNA: TGCGCCAGCAGTGAGTCTGCTTCTGCGGGAGTGAACAATGAGCAGTTCTTC. Translating it yields CASSESASAGVNNEQFF.

The gene calls are TRBV14 and TRBJ2-5; D gene uncertain. CDR1 SGHDN and CDR2 FVKESK come from the germline V gene. Between the trimmed V and J ends, which lost 4 bases and 5 bases, there was a span of 14 bases. The CDR3 runs 14 residues. The CDR3 sequence is CASSRDNVEETQYF. CDR3 nucleotides: TGTGCCAGCAGCCGTGACAATGTGGAGGAGACCCAGTACTTC.

J is TRBJ2-7 and V is TRBV7-2, with D tentatively TRBD1 (5 bases). CDR3 length: 14 amino acids. Trimming stripped 2 bases from V and 1 base from J, with 9 bases between. CDR1 and CDR2 (germline): SGHTA, FQGNSA. The DNA for the CDR3 is TGTGCCAGCAGCTTACTGGGGCAGTCCTACGAGCAGTACTTC. Its translation is CASSLLGQSYEQYF.

The rearrangement joins TRBV27 to TRBJ1-2; D is ambiguous. From germline, CDR1 is MNHEY and CDR2 SMNVEV (reference sequence). The CDR3 runs 14 residues. V was clipped by 3 bases and J by 0 bases, with 8 bases between them. CDR3 residues: CASSLSQTNYGYTF. Here the CDR3 DNA reads TGTGCCAGCAGTTTGTCACAGACTAACTATGGCTACACCTTC.

Comment on this clone: This sample includes further DNA sequences coding for the same CDR3. The CDR3 sequence is CASSSGLAGASYEQYF. CDR3 sequence (DNA): TGTGCCAGCAGCTCGGGACTAGCGGGCGCCTCCTACGAGCAGTACTTC. V and J are TRBV5-5 and TRBJ2-7; 12 bases align to TRBD2. Losses at the gene ends were 3 bases for V and 0 bases for J; bases not matched to a gene: 4. From germline, CDR1 is SGHKS and CDR2 YYEKEE (reference sequence). CDR3 length: 16 amino acids.

The rearrangement joins TRBV7-9 to TRBJ2-2; 8 bases align to TRBD1. The length of the CDR3 is 14 residues. Germline lookup yields CDR1 SEHNR and CDR2 FQNEAQ (reference sequence). The V gene end was trimmed by 5 bases and the J gene end by 5 bases; junction bases not matched to a gene: 4. The CDR3 here is CASSMDRVTGELFF. In DNA form, the CDR3 reads TGTGCCAGCAGCATGGACAGGGTAACCGGGGAGCTGTTTTTT.

This chain joins TRBV5-1 and TRBJ2-5, with TRBD1 as a possible D gene (6 bases). The length of the CDR3 is 14 residues. Germline CDR1 is SGHRS and CDR2 is YFSETQ. Trimming removed 5 bases at V and 1 base at J, with 12 bases between. In DNA form, the CDR3 reads TGCGCCAGCAGGGGGGCCCCGGCCCAAGAGACCCAGTACTTC. Protein product: CASRGAPAQETQYF.

The chain carries TRBV30 and TRBJ1-3, with D perhaps TRBD1 (5 bases). CDR3 size: 15 residues. Germline V gene data show CDR1 as GTSNPN and CDR2 as SVGIG (reference sequence). V was trimmed by 0 bases and J by 2 bases, leaving 11 bases between them. CDR3 nucleotides: TGTGCCTGGAGTGTAGGGGTTCAAGCTGGAAACACCATATATTTT. Protein: CAWSVGVQAGNTIYF.

The V and J genes are TRBV4-1 and TRBJ2-1; D might be TRBD1 (5 bases). V was pared by 0 bases and J by 2 bases, with 11 bases between. The CDR3 length is 16 residues. Germline-derived CDR1 and CDR2 are MGHRA and YSYEKL. The CDR3 reads CASSQETASPYNEQFF. The CDR3 coding sequence is TGCGCCAGCAGCCAAGAGACAGCGTCGCCCTACAATGAGCAGTTCTTC.

V is TRBV7-9 and J is TRBJ1-4; D not resolved. Trimming removed 2 bases at V and 5 bases at J, with 12 bases between. This CDR3 is built from 15 residues. Germline V gene lookup returns CDR1 SEHNR and CDR2 FQNEAQ (reference sequence). The CDR3 loop reads CASSLSLTDNEKLFF. CDR3 nucleotides: TGTGCCAGCAGCTTATCTTTAACAGACAATGAAAAACTGTTTTTT.